This record concerns one TCR beta chain sequence. Antigen specificity is unknown. Sequenced by immunoSEQ multiplex PCR; TCRdb stores in-frame clones only, minus some. The sample gives approximately 480,000 clones, approximately 88% of which show up once; 9.5% to 15% is in the top ten. Germline V gene lookup returns CDR1 SEHNR and CDR2 FQNEAQ (reference sequence). Deletions cut 1 base from V and 10 bases from J, with 10 bases between. The CDR3 is made up of 12 amino acids. This sample was taken from a study of Ad26.COV2.S vaccination and SARS-CoV-2 variants. Whole-study results and caveats: Measures of TCR breadth and depth may have fallen short of total T cell responses.

Sample treatment: some 20 received Ad26.COV2.S at low or high dose, single or two shots; five or six received placebo; per-sample allocation not given. The investigators took samples on day 63 after the first vaccine or placebo injection. The source is a person aged 18-65 years who received the Ad26.COV2.S COVID-19 vaccine or a placebo. The sequenced sample was peripheral blood, obtained in a trial of Ad26.COV2.S vaccine versus placebo. The chain combines TRBV7-9 with TRBJ1-2; D might be TRBD1 (6 bases). The chain's CDR3 is CASSLEQGNYTF. CDR3 bases: TGTGCCAGCAGCTTAGAACAGGGTAACTACACCTTC.